This T cell receptor beta chain was identified during a study of blood T cells in healthy people across ages. Study as a whole: Through template switching, about one barcoded beta molecule was captured per two T cells, as measured in model experiments.

This clonotype turned up a few times. The CDR3 contains 13 residues. CDR1 is SGHTA and CDR2 is FQGNSA in the germline V gene. Trimming cost V 10 bases and J 1 base, with 13 bases left between them. The authors ran a second PCR of about 7 to 12 cycles using a sample-barcoded 5' primer and a J-beta primer mix. TCRdb called the 5' RACE reads again in MiXCR, with one record for every CDR3 protein. The sample has roughly 680,000 distinct CDR3 sequences; approximately 49% are singletons. V and J are TRBV7-2 and TRBJ2-5, with D perhaps matching TRBD2 (6 bases). The TCR originated in an older woman in good health. The sequenced sample was blood. The CDR3 nucleotides are TGTGCCATCCGGAGGAGGGTCCAAGAGACCCAGTACTTC. This encodes CAIRRRVQETQYF. Drawing the rest from reference TRBV7-2 and TRBJ2-5, the complete variable domain is GAGVSQSPSNKVTEKGKDVELRCDPISGHTALYWYRQSLGQGLEFLIYFQGNSAPDKSGLPSDRFSAERTGGSVSTLTIQRTQQEDSAVYLCAIRRRVQETQYFGPGTRLLVL.